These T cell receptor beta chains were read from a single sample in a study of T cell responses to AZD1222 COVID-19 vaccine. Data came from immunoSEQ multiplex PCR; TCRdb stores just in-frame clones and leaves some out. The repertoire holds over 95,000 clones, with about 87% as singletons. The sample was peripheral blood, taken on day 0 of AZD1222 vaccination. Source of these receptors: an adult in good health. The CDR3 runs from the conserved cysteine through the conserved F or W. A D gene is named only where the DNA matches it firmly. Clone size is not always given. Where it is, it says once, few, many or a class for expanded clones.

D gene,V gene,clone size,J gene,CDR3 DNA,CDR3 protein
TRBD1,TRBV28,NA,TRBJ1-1,TGTGCCAGCAGGGACAGGGGAGATAGCGGAGCTTTCTTT,CASRDRGDSGAFF
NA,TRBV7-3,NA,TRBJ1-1,TGTGCCAGCAGCTTTTTAGGAGACACTGAAGCTTTCTTT,CASSFLGDTEAFF
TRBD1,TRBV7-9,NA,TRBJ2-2,TGTGCCAGCAGCCGGACAGGGGGTTTCGGCGGGGAGCTGTTTTTT,CASSRTGGFGGELFF
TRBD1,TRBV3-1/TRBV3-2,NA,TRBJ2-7,TGTGCCAGCAGCCAAGCCGGGACAGGGAGAGGCGAGCAGTACTTC,CASSQAGTGRGEQYF
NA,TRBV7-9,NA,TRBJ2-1,TGTGCCAGCAGCCGCCTCCTAGATTACAATGAGCAGTTCTTC,CASSRLLDYNEQFF
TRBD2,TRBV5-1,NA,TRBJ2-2,TGCGCCAGCAGCTCGGGTAGCGGGTTCGCCGGGGAGCTGTTTTTT,CASSSGSGFAGELFF
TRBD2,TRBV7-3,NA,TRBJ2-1,TGTGCCAGCAGCTTAGGGGTGGTGGCGGGGGACAATGAGCAGTTCTTC,CASSLGVVAGDNEQFF
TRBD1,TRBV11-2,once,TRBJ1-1,TGTGCCAGCAGACAAGGACAGGGTACTAGAGCTTTCTTT,CASRQGQGTRAFF
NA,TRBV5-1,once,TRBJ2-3,TGCGCCAGCAGCGTAGGAAGAGGGGAAGATACGCAGTATTTT,CASSVGRGEDTQYF
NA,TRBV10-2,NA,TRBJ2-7,TGCGCCAGCATTAACCGGGACACTTACTCCTACGAGCAGTACTTC,CASINRDTYSYEQYF
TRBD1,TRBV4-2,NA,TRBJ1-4,TGTGCCAGCAGCCCGCGCCAACAGGGGGAGAGTGAAAAACTGTTTTTT,CASSPRQQGESEKLFF
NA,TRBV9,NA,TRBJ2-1,TGTGCCAGCAGCGTAGGTTTGGGGGCCCCCTACAATGAGCAGTTCTTC,CASSVGLGAPYNEQFF
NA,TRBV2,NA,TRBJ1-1,TGTGCCAGCAGGAGGCAGTTGAACACTGAAGCTTTCTTT,CASRRQLNTEAFF
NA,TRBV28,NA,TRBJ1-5,TGTGCCAGCAGTTCCGGACAGCATAATCAGCCCCAGCATTTT,CASSSGQHNQPQHF
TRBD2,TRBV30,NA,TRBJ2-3,TGTGCCTGGAGTTCGGGGCTAGCGGGAGGCACAGATACGCAGTATTTT,CAWSSGLAGGTDTQYF
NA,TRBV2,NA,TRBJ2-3,TGTGCCAGCAGCGGACCGGCTACCACAGATACGCAGTATTTT,CASSGPATTDTQYF
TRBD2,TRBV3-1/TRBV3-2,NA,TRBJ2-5,TGTGCCAGCAGCCTGGGACTAGCGGGAGGACCCTCCCAAGAGACCCAGTACTTC,CASSLGLAGGPSQETQYF
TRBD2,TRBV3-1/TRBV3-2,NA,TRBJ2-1,TGTGCCAGCACCCCGGGACTAGCGGGAGGCCTCCGGTACAATGAGCAGTTCTTC,CASTPGLAGGLRYNEQFF
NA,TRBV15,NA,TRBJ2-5,TGTGCCACCAGCAGAGATGTAGGACTCCGCCAAGAGACCCAGTACTTC,CATSRDVGLRQETQYF
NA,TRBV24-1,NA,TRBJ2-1,TGTGCCACCAGTGATTCCCTAGCGACATACAATGAGCAGTTCTTC,CATSDSLATYNEQFF